This T cell receptor (beta chain) stems from a study of blood T cells in healthy people across ages. Overall study: The capture of about one barcoded beta molecule per two T cells was achieved by template switching.

The CDR3 spans 16 residues. Germline assignment: CDR1 SNHLY and CDR2 FYNNEI. Deletions cut 7 bases from V and 1 base from J, with 17 bases between. It was with a sample-barcoded 5' primer and a J-beta primer mix that a second PCR of roughly 7 to 12 cycles was run. From the 5' RACE reads, TCRdb called clonotypes with MiXCR, one entry per CDR3 protein. This table holds approximately 1,700,000 distinct CDR3 sequences, about two fifths found once. What was sequenced was blood. The receptor's source is a human donor in good health. The chain carries TRBV2 and TRBJ1-3; D may be TRBD1 (5 bases). CDR3 amino acids: CASTRSSGISGNTIYF. The CDR3 DNA sequence: TGTGCCAGCACCCGGAGTTCAGGGATTTCTGGAAACACCATATATTTT. Together with reference TRBV2 and TRBJ1-3, the CDR3 gives the full variable domain: EPEVTQTPSHQVTQMGQEVILRCVPISNHLYFYWYRQILGQKVEFLVSFYNNEISEKSEIFDDQFSVERPDGSNFTLKIRSTKLEDSAMYFCASTRSSGISGNTIYFGEGSWLTVV.